Here is one T cell receptor (beta chain) with its context. Germline assignment: CDR1 SEHNR and CDR2 FQNEAQ (reference sequence). This CDR3 region has 16 residues. V gave up 4 bases and J gave up 9 bases; unmatched junction bases: 12. This table comes from immunoSEQ multiplex PCR, and its TCRdb copy is limited to in-frame clones, with some not included. Among 150,000 to 200,000 clones listed, less than 85% were seen once. This entry is derived from a study of blood T cell repertoires in COVID-19. Sequenced: PBMCs or T cells enriched from blood (not recorded which). The chain is built from TRBV7-9 and TRBJ2-1, with 10 bases identical to TRBD2. The clonotype originates from a woman between 45 and 65 years old who had recovered from COVID-19. CDR3 DNA: TGTGCCAGCAGCTCCCGACCCAGCGGGAGGGCCGCTGAGCAGTTCTTC. It encodes CASSSRPSGRAAEQFF.